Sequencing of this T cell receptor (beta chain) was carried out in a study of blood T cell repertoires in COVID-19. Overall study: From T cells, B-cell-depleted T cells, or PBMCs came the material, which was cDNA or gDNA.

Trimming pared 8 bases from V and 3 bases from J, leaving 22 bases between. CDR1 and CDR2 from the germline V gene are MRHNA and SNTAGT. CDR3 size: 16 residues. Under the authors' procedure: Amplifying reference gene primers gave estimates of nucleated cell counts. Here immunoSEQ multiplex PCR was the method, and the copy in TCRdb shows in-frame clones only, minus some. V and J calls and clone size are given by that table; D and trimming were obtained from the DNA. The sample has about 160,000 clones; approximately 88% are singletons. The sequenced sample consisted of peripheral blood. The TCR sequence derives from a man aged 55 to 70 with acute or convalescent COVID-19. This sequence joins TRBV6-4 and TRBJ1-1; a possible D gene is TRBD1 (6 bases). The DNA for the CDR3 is TGTGCCAGCTCCAACTTTTTCACAGGGAGATACACTGAAGCTTTCTTT. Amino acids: CASSNFFTGRYTEAFF.